Listed here are 2 T cell receptor beta chains from one sample, sequenced in a study of blood T cell repertoires in COVID-19 (TCRdb year 2020). The library was obtained by the immunoSEQ multiplex PCR assay. Not all clones reach the TCRdb copy of this immuneACCESS table, which keeps in-frame sequences only. Checked studies attribute under half of the gap to unresolved V genes and leave the rest unexplained. This sample is represented by around 300,000 clones; approximately 87% of them were singletons. Together, the top ten hold about 5% of the sample. The sequencing input was PBMCs or T cells enriched from blood (not recorded which). The receptors originated from a woman aged 30 to 39 who had recovered from COVID-19.

The chain couples TRBV7-2 to TRBJ2-1; 9 bases are a match to TRBD1. The CDR3 covers 16 residues. J gave up 10 bases and V 1 base, and 11 bases lay outside the gene matches. Germline V gives CDR1 SGHTA, CDR2 FQGNSA. CDR3 coding DNA: TGTGCCAGCAGCTTAGGGTTACAGGGGGCCTTGGGGGAGCAGTTCTTC. It yields the protein CASSLGLQGALGEQFF.

The chain uses TRBV19 and TRBJ2-2; a possible D gene is TRBD2 (5 bases). The CDR3 totals 13 residues. Trimming cost V 7 bases and J 3 bases, with 9 bases left between them. Germline V lookup: CDR1 LNHDA, CDR2 SQIVND (reference sequence). The CDR3 region has the DNA TGTGCCAGTATTGAGGGCTACACCGGGGAGCTGTTTTTT. Translation: CASIEGYTGELFF.